This passage covers 27 T cell receptor beta chains from one sample sequenced in a study of T-cell reconstitution after alpha-beta-depleted transplantation in children. Unique molecular identifiers were incorporated during preparation of the TCRbeta library. TCRdb reprocessed the PCR reads via MiXCR and lists one record per CDR3 protein. This sample has about 980,000 distinct CDR3 sequences, with 25% to 30% found just once. The sequenced sample was PBMCs, mostly from graft donor cells, obtained 360 days after TCRalphabeta/CD19-depleted stem cell transplant. Receptors originate from a boy younger than two who had a stem cell transplant for SCID, so the T cells may come from the graft donor.

The V call is TRBV6-1, the J call TRBJ1-1; TRBD1 is a possible D gene (5 bases). Per germline, CDR1 MNHNS and CDR2 SASEGT. This CDR3 comprises 16 residues. Trimming shortened V by 6 bases and J by 1 base, and 18 bases separated the two germline ends. CDR3 sequence: CASSQWVGRGNTEAFF. CDR3 bases: TGTGCCAGCAGCCAATGGGTGGGGAGGGGGAACACTGAAGCTTTCTTT.

This chain joins TRBV6-5 and TRBJ2-2; perhaps TRBD1 as D (6 bases). Germline loops: CDR1 MNHEY, CDR2 SVGAGI. This CDR3 is 16 amino acids long. Trimming pared 4 bases from V and 1 base from J, leaving 13 bases between. This CDR3 is CASSSQGYRNTGELFF. CDR3 DNA: TGTGCCAGCAGTTCACAGGGTTACCGGAACACCGGGGAGCTGTTTTTT.

V usage is TRBV7-9 and J usage is TRBJ2-1, with D possibly called TRBD1 or TRBD2 (5 bases each). Germline lookup yields CDR1 SEHNR and CDR2 FQNEAQ (reference sequence). Deletions cut 5 bases from V and 3 bases from J, with 17 bases between. The CDR3 is 16 amino acids. CDR3 coding DNA: TGTGCCAGCAGCCCTTCGGGGCCACTACTCTACAATGAGCAGTTCTTC. It yields the protein CASSPSGPLLYNEQFF.

The V and J genes are TRBV10-3 and TRBJ1-5, with no clear D. The CDR3 totals 12 residues. Germline CDR1 is ENHRY and CDR2 is SYGVKD. Trimming removed 0 bases at V and 9 bases at J, with 6 bases between. The CDR3 DNA is TGTGCCATCAGTGAGTCTTTGGGGCCCCAGCATTTT. It yields the protein CAISESLGPQHF.

This clonotype has just a few counts. This chain links TRBV9 with TRBJ2-1; D gene ambiguous. The V gene lost 2 bases and the J gene lost 0 bases, with 9 bases spanning the gap. This CDR3 is built from 15 residues. Germline assignment: CDR1 SGDLS and CDR2 YYNGEE. CDR3 sequence: CASSVDRLSYNEQFF. CDR3 nucleotides: TGTGCCAGCAGCGTCGACCGCCTCTCCTACAATGAGCAGTTCTTC. The variable domain in full, with the rest retrieved from reference TRBV9 and TRBJ2-1, is DSGVTQTPKHLITATGQRVTLRCSPRSGDLSVYWYQQSLDQGLQFLIQYYNGEERAKGNILERFSAQQFPDLHSELNLSSLELGDSALYFCASSVDRLSYNEQFFGPGTRLTVL.

The chain employs TRBV7-2 and TRBJ1-1, with a possible D match to TRBD1 (5 bases). CDR3 length: 13 residues. Trimming cost V 6 bases and J 8 bases, with 16 bases left between them. Germline V CDR1 and CDR2: SGHTA, FQGNSA. The CDR3 loop is CASSLGLGQEAFF. The CDR3 nucleotides are TGTGCCAGCAGTCTAGGGTTGGGGCAGGAAGCTTTCTTT.

The chain links TRBV28 to TRBJ2-3, with 10 nucleotides matching TRBD1. V gave up 4 bases and J gave up 4 bases; unmatched junction bases: 17. CDR1 and CDR2 from the germline V gene are MDHEN and SYDVKM. This CDR3 has 19 amino acids. The chain's CDR3 is CASSWVPRWGDRGADTQYF. The DNA for the CDR3 is TGTGCCAGCAGTTGGGTCCCGCGCTGGGGGGACAGGGGCGCAGATACGCAGTATTTT.

This chain joins TRBV20-1 and TRBJ2-7; 8 bases align to TRBD2. Trimming took 0 bases from V and 3 from J; bases not matched to a gene: 10. This CDR3 region has 16 residues. Germline V gene data show CDR1 as DFQATT and CDR2 as SNEGSKA (reference sequence). CDR3 coding DNA: TGCAGTGCTAGAGATCTTGGCGGGGGGAACCTCTACGAGCAGTACTTC. Protein sequence: CSARDLGGGNLYEQYF.

The chain uses TRBV5-1 and TRBJ2-5, with D tentatively TRBD1 or TRBD2 (5 bases each). V was pared by 2 bases and J by 4 bases, with 15 bases between. Per germline, CDR1 SGHRS and CDR2 YFSETQ. The CDR3 length is 15 residues. CDR3 loop: CASSFDEGTVETQYF. The CDR3 DNA follows: TGCGCCAGCAGCTTCGACGAGGGGACCGTAGAGACCCAGTACTTC.

This clonotype occurred a few times. The chain employs TRBV12-3 or TRBV12-4 and TRBJ2-7; TRBD2 matches 15 bases. With 5 bases clipped from V and 5 bases from J, the junction kept 10 bases outside the gene matches. There are 17 residues in the CDR3. CDR3 loop: CASSRGLAGGTSDEQYF. CDR3 nucleotides: TGTGCCAGCAGTAGGGGACTAGCGGGGGGTACCTCGGACGAGCAGTACTTC.

This clonotype was picked up many times. The chain combines TRBV9 with TRBJ1-1, with D unresolved. Germline V gives CDR1 SGDLS, CDR2 YYNGEE. V was cut by 3 bases and J by 8 bases, with 8 bases left in between. The CDR3 spans 11 residues. The chain's CDR3 is CASSGGGEAFF. In DNA, the CDR3 is TGTGCCAGCAGCGGTGGCGGCGAAGCTTTCTTT.

The rearrangement joins TRBV10-3 to TRBJ2-1, with 13 nucleotides matching TRBD2. The CDR3 consists of 15 residues. The ends lost 10 bases at V and 11 bases at J; junction bases unmatched: 14. Germline V gene sequence: CDR1 ENHRY, CDR2 SYGVKD. The CDR3 protein is CATQRGPGLAGKQFF. In nucleotides, the CDR3 is TGTGCCACCCAAAGGGGGCCGGGACTAGCGGGGAAGCAGTTCTTC.

This clonotype has a handful of counts. The chain recombines TRBV4-1 with TRBJ1-3, with no clear D. V lost 0 bases and J 0 bases, leaving 9 bases between the germline ends. The CDR3 length is 16 residues. Germline values: CDR1 MGHRA, CDR2 YSYEKL. CDR3: CASSQDSGISGNTIYF. The CDR3 nucleotides read TGCGCCAGCAGCCAAGATAGCGGAATCTCTGGAAACACCATATATTTT.

This chain uses TRBV2 with TRBJ1-2; TRBD1 aligns across 9 bases. Trimming cost V 1 base and J 5 bases; bases outside gene matches: 2. The CDR3 extends over 14 amino acids. Germline values: CDR1 SNHLY, CDR2 FYNNEI. CDR3 bases: TGTGCCAGCAGTGAAGACAGGGGGCGGTATGGCTACACCTTC. Translating gives CASSEDRGRYGYTF.

The DNA of the CDR3 is TGCAGTGCTAACCGGGACATCGGCACTGAAGCTTTCTTT. Encoded protein: CSANRDIGTEAFF. The genes are TRBV20-1 and TRBJ1-1; possible D gene TRBD1, 6 bases. Trimming cost V 4 bases and J 4 bases, with 13 bases left between them. CDR3 length equals 13 residues. CDR1 is DFQATT, CDR2 SNEGSKA, per germline (reference sequence).

The chain combines TRBV12-3 or TRBV12-4 with TRBJ2-5, with D maybe TRBD2 (6 bases). Trimming took 6 bases from V and 1 from J, leaving 15 bases between them. The CDR3 sequence is 15 residues long. The CDR3: CASRPPGLSQETQYF. The CDR3 nucleotides are TGTGCCAGCAGACCGCCGGGACTTTCCCAAGAGACCCAGTACTTC.

This clonotype was counted only a few times. The genes are TRBV20-1 and TRBJ1-1; TRBD1 aligns across 9 bases. From germline, CDR1 is DFQATT and CDR2 SNEGSKA (reference sequence). The V gene end was trimmed by 0 bases and the J gene end by 4 bases; junction bases not matched to a gene: 12. The CDR3 loop spans 17 amino acids. The CDR3 coding sequence is TGCAGTGCTAGAGAAGAGGGACAGGGTATCCGGGGCACTGAAGCTTTCTTT. Translating it yields CSAREEGQGIRGTEAFF.

The table lists this clonotype with a few counts. The V call is TRBV11-2, the J call TRBJ2-2; 10 bases are a match to TRBD2. CDR1 and CDR2 (germline): SGHAT, FQNNGV. The CDR3 runs to 14 residues. With 5 bases clipped from V and 7 bases from J, the junction kept 4 bases outside the gene matches. The CDR3 loop reads CASSLRTSGGELFF. Here the CDR3 DNA reads TGTGCCAGCAGCCTCCGGACTAGCGGCGGGGAGCTGTTTTTT.

The chain uses TRBV20-1 and TRBJ2-3, with D unclear. V lost 3 bases, J lost 2 bases, and 6 bases lay in between. The CDR3 extends over 12 amino acids. Germline loops: CDR1 DFQATT, CDR2 SNEGSKA (reference sequence). CDR3 in amino acids: CSAREITDTQYF. CDR3 bases: TGCAGTGCTAGGGAGATCACAGATACGCAGTATTTT.

The rearrangement links TRBV18 to TRBJ2-2; D possibly corresponds to TRBD1 (7 bases). Trimming pared 5 bases from V and 7 bases from J, leaving 14 bases between. The CDR3 spans 14 residues. From germline, CDR1 is KGHSH and CDR2 LQKENI. CDR3: CASSSNRGGGELFF. CDR3 in DNA: TGTGCCAGCTCATCGAACAGGGGAGGCGGGGAGCTGTTTTTT.

This clonotype appeared a few times. The chain couples TRBV12-3 or TRBV12-4 to TRBJ2-1; D not resolved. Trimming took off 5 bases at V and 1 base at J, with 6 bases between the two ends. This CDR3 has 13 amino acids. The CDR3 is CASSTASYNEQFF. The CDR3 DNA sequence: TGTGCCAGCAGTACCGCTTCCTACAATGAGCAGTTCTTC.

This clonotype was found a few times. The genes are TRBV10-2 and TRBJ2-3; D might be TRBD1 (6 bases). Germline V gives CDR1 WSHSY, CDR2 SAAADI. The CDR3 extends over 14 amino acids. V lost 8 bases and J lost 4, with 16 bases in between. This CDR3 reads CASRSGKGADTQYF. For the CDR3, the DNA is TGCGCCAGCCGCAGCGGCAAGGGGGCAGATACGCAGTATTTT.

The chain joins TRBV9 to TRBJ2-2; tentative D call: TRBD1 (8 bases). The CDR3 runs 18 residues. Trimming shortened V by 4 bases and J by 4 bases, and 23 bases separated the two germline ends. The germline V gene has CDR1 SGDLS and CDR2 YYNGEE. The CDR3 DNA is TGTGCCAGCAGCCGAGAGGGAGGGACAGGACCCTTCACCGGGGAGCTGTTTTTT. Translating gives CASSREGGTGPFTGELFF.

This clonotype was detected only a few times. This sequence joins TRBV5-1 and TRBJ1-4, with 7 nucleotides matching TRBD1. The CDR3 runs 15 residues. V was pared by 4 bases and J by 8 bases, with 11 bases of the junction left unmatched. Germline CDR1 is SGHRS and CDR2 is YFSETQ. The CDR3 DNA sequence: TGCGCCAGCAGCCCAGGACAGGCCTCAGGCGAAAAACTGTTTTTT. Protein sequence: CASSPGQASGEKLFF.

V gene TRBV7-7 combines with J gene TRBJ2-3; D is uncertain. This CDR3 has 13 amino acids. CDR1 and CDR2 from the germline V gene are SSHAT and FNYEAQ (reference sequence). V was shortened by 8 bases and J by 6 bases, with 15 bases between the two germline ends. The CDR3 is CASPRWAFDTQYF. CDR3 sequence (DNA): TGTGCCAGCCCCCGGTGGGCATTTGATACGCAGTATTTT.

This clonotype has a single count. The rearrangement links TRBV9 to TRBJ2-3, with D perhaps TRBD1 (5 bases). There are 14 residues in the CDR3. CDR1 and CDR2 (germline): SGDLS, YYNGEE. Trimming stripped 1 base from V and 4 bases from J, with 10 bases between. The CDR3 here is CASSVTRVADTQYF. The CDR3, as DNA: TGTGCCAGCAGCGTAACCAGGGTGGCAGATACGCAGTATTTT.

The rearrangement links TRBV29-1 to TRBJ2-1; 10 bases are a match to TRBD2. The CDR3 totals 13 residues. Looked up from germline, CDR1 is SQVTM and CDR2 is ANQGSEA. The V gene end was trimmed by 3 bases and the J gene end by 9 bases; junction bases not matched to a gene: 5. This CDR3 reads CSVDTSGAPEQFF. CDR3 in DNA: TGCAGCGTTGATACTAGCGGGGCCCCTGAGCAGTTCTTC.